One sample yielded the 19 T cell receptor beta chains listed below, sequenced in a study of cytomegalovirus exposure and HLA in healthy donors. Researchers ran the PCR with 60 Vbeta and 13 Jbeta primers. The data were produced by immunoSEQ multiplex PCR, yet TCRdb's version contains in-frame clones alone and is incomplete. Of around 110,000 clones listed, 75% to 85% are singletons. The sample comprised PBMCs. Receptors originate from a woman under 30 in good health and CMV-seropositive.

The chain uses TRBV2 and TRBJ2-7; 14 bases align to TRBD2. CDR1 is SNHLY and CDR2 is FYNNEI in the germline V gene. The CDR3 length is 15 residues. V lost 8 bases to trimming and J lost 5 bases; unmatched junction nucleotides: 8. The CDR3 coding sequence is TGTGCCAGCCATGGGACTAGCGGGAGAATCGACGAGCAGTACTTC. Its protein product is CASHGTSGRIDEQYF. The full variable domain, completed using reference TRBV2 and TRBJ2-7, is EPEVTQTPSHQVTQMGQEVILRCVPISNHLYFYWYRQILGQKVEFLVSFYNNEISEKSEIFDDQFSVERPDGSNFTLKIRSTKLEDSAMYFCASHGTSGRIDEQYFGPGTRLTVT.

This clone was recorded a few times. The chain uses TRBV5-1 and TRBJ2-7, with 7 nucleotides matching TRBD1. The CDR3 length is 14 residues. Trimming took 3 bases from V and 2 from J; bases not matched to a gene: 5. Germline-derived CDR1 and CDR2 are SGHRS and YFSETQ. CDR3 region: CASSSDRVTYEQYF. The CDR3 bases are TGCGCCAGCAGCTCCGACAGGGTCACCTACGAGCAGTACTTC.

The chain has TRBV5-1 and TRBJ2-3, with TRBD1 identical over 9 bases. Germline CDR1 SGHRS, CDR2 YFSETQ. V dropped 4 bases and J dropped 2; count of bases not matched to a gene: 8. This CDR3 is built from 16 residues. CDR3 coding DNA: TGCGCCAGCAGCAGAACCCGGACAGGGGCCACAGATACGCAGTATTTT. The encoded protein is CASSRTRTGATDTQYF.

The rearrangement links TRBV30 to TRBJ1-1; a possible D gene is TRBD1 (5 bases). The germline V and J ends were trimmed by 4 bases and 5 bases, with 17 bases remaining between them. The CDR3 totals 14 residues. Germline V gene sequence: CDR1 GTSNPN, CDR2 SVGIG (reference sequence). This CDR3 is CAWNTPGKATEAFF. The CDR3 region has the DNA TGTGCCTGGAATACCCCAGGGAAGGCAACTGAAGCTTTCTTT.

This clone has just one count. The chain carries TRBV15 and TRBJ2-7; TRBD1 matches 7 bases. The CDR3 has 16 amino acids. With 2 bases clipped from V and 2 bases from J, the junction kept 9 bases outside the gene matches. Germline assignment: CDR1 LNHNV and CDR2 YYDKDF (reference sequence). CDR3 in DNA: TGTGCCACCAGCAGAACTAGACAGGGTTGGACCTACGAGCAGTACTTC. This encodes CATSRTRQGWTYEQYF.

This chain uses TRBV27 with TRBJ1-2; 7 bases fit TRBD1. The trim removed 6 bases at V and 2 bases at J, leaving 6 bases unmatched. Germline-derived CDR1 and CDR2 are MNHEY and SMNVEV (reference sequence). The CDR3 extends over 14 amino acids. The CDR3 DNA follows: TGTGCCAGCAGATACAGGGGCAGGAACTATGGCTACACCTTC. Its translation: CASRYRGRNYGYTF.

The chain links TRBV27 to TRBJ2-7; D is unclear. Germline V gene sequence: CDR1 MNHEY, CDR2 SMNVEV (reference sequence). The CDR3 is 13 amino acids. Trimming left V 6 bases short and J 3 bases short, with 12 bases between. The CDR3 bases are TGTGCCAGCAGCATAGCAGCGAGCTACGAGCAGTACTTC. Protein sequence: CASSIAASYEQYF.

The chain recombines TRBV7-9 with TRBJ2-5; 7 positions match TRBD1. The DNA end is a closer match to TRBJ2-7, so the J assignment may be wrong. The CDR3 contains 16 residues. Germline V CDR1 and CDR2: SEHNR, FQNEAQ (reference sequence). The CDR3 coding sequence is TGTGCCAGCAGCTCCCCCACAGGGGAGACCTCCTACGAGCAGTACTTC. This translates into CASSSPTGETSYEQYF.

The chain recombines TRBV14 with TRBJ1-1; D perhaps matches TRBD1 (5 bases). The CDR3 spans 18 residues. Germline CDR1 and CDR2: SGHDN and FVKESK. Trimming removed 2 bases at V and 6 bases at J, with 25 bases between. The CDR3: CASSQLGEGRVLVSEAFF. The CDR3 region has the DNA TGTGCCAGCAGCCAACTAGGGGAGGGGAGGGTTCTCGTCTCTGAAGCTTTCTTT.

The chain couples TRBV27 to TRBJ2-1; 7 bases match TRBD2. The trim removed 3 bases at V and 0 bases at J, leaving 14 bases unmatched. The CDR3 totals 19 residues. Germline values: CDR1 MNHEY, CDR2 SMNVEV (reference sequence). This CDR3 is CASSLVAGGSGPSYNEQFF. The CDR3 bases are TGTGCCAGCAGTTTGGTAGCGGGCGGATCCGGTCCCTCCTACAATGAGCAGTTCTTC.

The chain uses TRBV27 and TRBJ2-5; 9 positions match TRBD1. This CDR3 contains 15 residues. Germline V CDR1 and CDR2: MNHEY, SMNVEV (reference sequence). The V segment lost 5 bases and the J segment 1 base; nucleotides outside the gene matches: 5. CDR3 loop: CASSIPGQGQETQYF. The CDR3 nucleotides read TGTGCCAGCAGTATCCCGGGACAGGGCCAAGAGACCCAGTACTTC.

This clone was observed once. One end of the junction is discordant with germline, which a read error may explain. This chain joins TRBV7-9 and TRBJ2-2; TRBD2 matches 7 bases. The CDR3 runs to 16 residues. Germline assignment: CDR1 SEHNR and CDR2 FQNEAQ (reference sequence). CDR3 sequence: CSSSLGGGRSTGELFF. CDR3 sequence (DNA): TGTTCCAGCAGCTTAGGAGGCGGGAGATCAACCGGGGAGCTGTTTTTT.

The rearrangement links TRBV28 to TRBJ2-5; 7 bases map to TRBD1. CDR3 size: 15 residues. Germline lookup yields CDR1 MDHEN and CDR2 SYDVKM. V lost 5 bases to trimming and J lost 3 bases; unmatched junction nucleotides: 9. The CDR3 sequence: CASSPPRQGEETQYF. CDR3 bases: TGTGCCAGCAGTCCCCCCCGACAGGGCGAAGAGACCCAGTACTTC.

CDR3 region: CASSPAQGTEAFF. The CDR3 coding sequence is TGTGCCAGCAGCCCGGCCCAGGGCACTGAAGCTTTCTTT. This chain links TRBV5-6 with TRBJ1-1; D is possibly TRBD1 (5 bases). CDR1 is SGHDT, CDR2 YYEEEE, per germline. Trimming took off 4 bases at V and 4 bases at J, with 11 bases between the two ends. The length of the CDR3 is 13 residues.

The chain links TRBV9 to TRBJ1-1; TRBD1 agrees at 10 bases. The CDR3 contains 14 residues. Trimming took 4 bases from V and 8 from J; bases not matched to a gene: 8. Germline V gene sequence: CDR1 SGDLS, CDR2 YYNGEE. CDR3 nucleotides: TGTGCCAGCAGCTCCGGGACAGGGGATGAAGAAGCTTTCTTT. Translation: CASSSGTGDEEAFF.

The CDR3 region is CASSLGPRAETQYF. The CDR3 nucleotides are TGTGCCAGCAGCTTAGGACCCAGGGCAGAGACCCAGTACTTC. The chain couples TRBV7-9 to TRBJ2-5, with D possibly being TRBD1 (5 bases). CDR3 length: 14 amino acids. V was pared by 1 base and J by 4 bases, with 10 bases between. The germline gives CDR1 SEHNR, CDR2 FQNEAQ (reference sequence).

The V and J genes are TRBV19 and TRBJ2-7; 10 bases are a match to TRBD1. The J segment lost 5 bases and the V segment lost 3 bases, leaving 4 bases of the junction unmatched. Germline values: CDR1 LNHDA, CDR2 SQIVND (reference sequence). CDR3 size: 14 residues. CDR3: CASSIRDRGNEQYF. For the CDR3, the DNA is TGTGCCAGTAGTATCCGGGACAGGGGAAACGAGCAGTACTTC.

This clone occurred once. The chain couples TRBV10-3 to TRBJ1-1, with TRBD1 identical over 9 bases. This CDR3 spans 14 amino acids. Germline CDR1 reads ENHRY; CDR2 reads SYGVKD. V lost 4 bases, J lost 4 bases, and 4 bases stayed unmatched. CDR3 coding DNA: TGTGCCATCAGTGCGGGACAGGGTATCACTGAAGCTTTCTTT. Amino acid sequence: CAISAGQGITEAFF.

The rearrangement links TRBV19 to TRBJ2-5; 11 nucleotides align to TRBD1. The closer fit of TRBJ2-7 to the DNA end suggests the J call may be wrong. From germline, CDR1 is LNHDA and CDR2 SQIVND (reference sequence). The CDR3 is 15 residues long. CDR3 protein: CASRVRTGGSGEQYF. The CDR3 region has the DNA TGTGCCAGTAGAGTACGGACAGGGGGCTCCGGCGAGCAGTACTTC.